The 21 T cell receptor beta chains below all came from one sample that was sequenced in a study of cytomegalovirus exposure and HLA in healthy donors. Researchers ran the PCR with 60 Vbeta and 13 Jbeta primers. Some clones are missing from TCRdb's copy, which holds only in-frame ones; the method was immunoSEQ multiplex PCR. The table records 100,000 to 150,000 clones, around 80% of them present only once. The sequencing input was PBMCs. The origin of the receptors is a woman between 45 and 60 years old in good health and CMV-seropositive.

This chain uses TRBV28 with TRBJ2-7; 9 bases are shared with TRBD1. The CDR3 is 14 residues long. Germline values: CDR1 MDHEN, CDR2 SYDVKM. Losses at the gene ends were 6 bases for V and 2 bases for J; bases not matched to a gene: 5. This CDR3 reads CASSMTGGTYEQYF. The CDR3, as DNA: TGTGCCAGCAGCATGACAGGGGGAACCTACGAGCAGTACTTC. Filled out from reference TRBV28 and TRBJ2-7, the complete variable domain reads DVKVTQSSRYLVKRTGEKVFLECVQDMDHENMFWYRQDPGLGLRLIYFSYDVKMKEKGDIPEGYSVSREKKERFSLILESASTNQTSMYLCASSMTGGTYEQYFGPGTRLTVT.

The J gene is TRBJ2-2, the V gene TRBV30, with a possible D match to TRBD1 (5 bases). Trimming cost V 2 bases and J 4 bases, with 5 bases left between them. CDR3 size: 12 residues. In germline, CDR1 is GTSNPN, CDR2 SVGIG (reference sequence). The DNA of the CDR3 is TGTGCCTGGAGTAGGGGCACCGGGGAGCTGTTTTTT. Encoded protein: CAWSRGTGELFF. The full variable domain, in which reference TRBV30 and TRBJ2-2 provide the parts outside the CDR3, is SQTIHQWPATLVQPVGSPLSLECTVEGTSNPNLYWYRQAAGRGLQLLFYSVGIGQISSEVPQNLSASRPQDRQFILSSKKLLLSDSGFYLCAWSRGTGELFFGEGSRLTVL.

On this clone: The CDR3 end shows no conserved phenylalanine or tryptophan, and so a read error is likely. The limits of the CDR3 on the DNA are not certain, so only TCRdb's listed CDR3 is given. J is TRBJ1-2 and V is TRBV7-2; the table's D gene call, TRBD1, was not cross checked with the DNA. Ends included, the CDR3 has 13 residues. Germline CDR1 SGHTA, CDR2 FQGNSA. The CDR3 loop reads CASSPAGQGIRFG.

The V call is TRBV13, the J call TRBJ1-2, with 9 bases that match TRBD1. There are 15 residues in the CDR3. The trim removed 5 bases at V and 4 bases at J, leaving 8 bases unmatched. Germline CDR1 is PRHDT and CDR2 is FYEKMQ (reference sequence). The CDR3 nucleotides are TGTGCCAGCAGCCCTGGACAGGGGACCGCCTATGGCTACACCTTC. This encodes CASSPGQGTAYGYTF.

The chain uses TRBV6-5 and TRBJ1-1; no definite D call. V was cut by 0 bases and J by 4 bases, with 9 bases left in between. CDR1 and CDR2 from the germline V gene are MNHEY and SVGAGI. This CDR3 contains 14 residues. As DNA, the CDR3 is TGTGCCAGCAGTTACTCGGGAGGGAGCACTGAAGCTTTCTTT. It translates to CASSYSGGSTEAFF.

CDR3 amino acids: CASSHQGPAEINIQYF. In DNA form, the CDR3 reads TGTGCCAGCTCACACCAGGGGCCTGCTGAAATAAACATTCAGTACTTC. This chain links TRBV18 with TRBJ2-4; D perhaps matches TRBD1 (6 bases). CDR1 and CDR2 (germline): KGHSH, LQKENI. The CDR3 totals 16 residues. With 4 bases removed from V and 6 bases from J, the gap between germline ends came to 19 bases.

This chain connects TRBV4-1 to TRBJ2-4; TRBD1 matches at 8 bases. The germline CDR1 and CDR2 sequences are MGHRA and YSYEKL. The ends lost 5 bases at V and 6 bases at J; junction bases unmatched: 15. This CDR3 spans 17 amino acids. The CDR3 DNA reads TGCGCCAGCAGCAGCAGAACCCCAGGGGGCTCTGGAAACATTCAGTACTTC. It specifies CASSSRTPGGSGNIQYF.

The V call is TRBV12-2, the J call TRBJ2-5; TRBD2 is the table's D call and was not checked against the DNA. TRBV12-2 is a documented pseudogene. The CDR3 is 18 amino acids. The CDR3 coding sequence is TGTGCAAGTCGCTTAGCCCTAGCGGGAGGCGGGGTTGAAGAGACCCAGTACTTC. Its translation: CASRLALAGGGVEETQYF.

The V call is TRBV6-5, the J call TRBJ1-5; TRBD1 agrees at 9 bases. With 0 bases clipped from V and 7 bases from J, the junction kept 4 bases outside the gene matches. Germline CDR1 and CDR2: MNHEY and SVGAGI. This CDR3 region has 15 residues. In DNA, the CDR3 is TGTGCCAGCAGTTACTCAAAAACAGGGGGCCAGCCCCAGCATTTT. This sequence encodes CASSYSKTGGQPQHF.

The J gene is TRBJ1-1, the V gene TRBV19, with D hard to call. CDR1 and CDR2 from the germline V gene are LNHDA and SQIVND (reference sequence). This CDR3 has 13 amino acids. V was clipped by 5 bases and J by 2 bases, with 9 bases between them. As DNA, the CDR3 is TGTGCCAGTAGTTATCTCTTCAACACTGAAGCTTTCTTT. It codes for CASSYLFNTEAFF.

The rearrangement links TRBV9 to TRBJ1-1; TRBD1 might be the D (5 bases). V was cut by 4 bases and J by 0 bases, with 13 bases left in between. Germline lookup yields CDR1 SGDLS and CDR2 YYNGEE. CDR3 length: 15 residues. CDR3 bases: TGTGCCAGCAGCCCTCGGGGGGGGATGAACACTGAAGCTTTCTTT. It yields the protein CASSPRGGMNTEAFF.

This clone has just a few counts. The chain uses TRBV7-9 and TRBJ2-2, with TRBD1 identical over 12 bases. CDR1 and CDR2 (germline): SEHNR, FQNEAQ (reference sequence). Unmatched junction bases numbered 9, after V lost 7 bases and J lost 6 bases. This CDR3 spans 16 amino acids. CDR3 coding DNA: TGTGCCAGCATCCAATCGGGACAGGGGGCCGCCGGGGAGCTGTTTTTT. Protein: CASIQSGQGAAGELFF.

J is TRBJ2-5 and V is TRBV7-2; TRBD2 matches at 13 bases. The V gene end was trimmed by 3 bases and the J gene end by 2 bases; junction bases not matched to a gene: 3. The CDR3 runs to 16 residues. Germline values: CDR1 SGHTA, CDR2 FQGNSA. CDR3 residues: CASSFGLAGVQETQYF. In DNA, the CDR3 is TGTGCCAGCAGCTTCGGACTAGCGGGGGTACAAGAGACCCAGTACTTC.

The rearrangement joins TRBV9 to TRBJ2-1, with TRBD1 identical over 7 bases. Germline CDR1 and CDR2: SGDLS and YYNGEE. The CDR3 runs to 15 residues. V gave up 3 bases and J gave up 3 bases; unmatched junction bases: 6. The CDR3 reads CASSETGAVYNEQFF. The CDR3 DNA follows: TGTGCCAGCAGCGAAACAGGGGCCGTCTACAATGAGCAGTTCTTC. Together with reference TRBV9 and TRBJ2-1, the CDR3 gives the full variable domain: DSGVTQTPKHLITATGQRVTLRCSPRSGDLSVYWYQQSLDQGLQFLIQYYNGEERAKGNILERFSAQQFPDLHSELNLSSLELGDSALYFCASSETGAVYNEQFFGPGTRLTVL.

CDR3 sequence reads: CASSPRGMNTGELFF. CDR3 bases: TGTGCCAGCTCACCAAGGGGAATGAACACCGGGGAGCTGTTTTTT. The chain joins TRBV18 to TRBJ2-2, with D perhaps TRBD1 (5 bases). Trimming stripped 2 bases from V and 1 base from J, with 8 bases between. The CDR3 has 15 residues. Germline CDR1 reads KGHSH; CDR2 reads LQKENI.

This clone turned up a few times. This chain joins TRBV19 and TRBJ2-5, with TRBD2 matching over 12 bases. The J call is in doubt because the DNA end fits TRBJ2-7 better. CDR3 length: 18 residues. Per germline, CDR1 LNHDA and CDR2 SQIVND (reference sequence). In nucleotides, the CDR3 is TGTGCCAGTGCCCTCCGGATGTCTGGACTAGCGGGAACCTACGAGCAGTACTTC. Residues: CASALRMSGLAGTYEQYF.

This sequence joins TRBV15 and TRBJ1-4; 10 bases match TRBD1. Unmatched junction bases numbered 13, after V lost 0 bases and J lost 9 bases. Germline loops: CDR1 LNHNV, CDR2 YYDKDF (reference sequence). The CDR3 is 18 amino acids. CDR3 loop: CATSRDLAQTGGVKKLFF. The CDR3 DNA follows: TGTGCCACCAGCAGAGATCTGGCCCAGACAGGGGGCGTTAAAAAACTGTTTTTT.

The sample holds a few counts of this clone. The V and J genes are TRBV6-5 and TRBJ2-5, with D hard to call. V dropped 0 bases and J dropped 0 bases, with 11 bases sitting between them. The CDR3 totals 16 residues. Germline V CDR1 and CDR2: MNHEY, SVGAGI. CDR3 nucleotides: TGTGCCAGCAGTTACTCGCGGCAGAAAAACCAAGAGACCCAGTACTTC. As protein: CASSYSRQKNQETQYF.

V usage is TRBV11-2 and J usage is TRBJ2-1; tentatively, D is TRBD2 (6 bases). Germline loops: CDR1 SGHAT, CDR2 FQNNGV. Trimming took off 1 base at V and 2 bases at J, with 12 bases between the two ends. This CDR3 is built from 16 residues. Written as DNA, the CDR3 is TGTGCCAGCAGCTTAGCGCGGGATAGGACCTACAATGAGCAGTTCTTC. This translates into CASSLARDRTYNEQFF.

The chain carries TRBV19 and TRBJ1-3; no definite D call. In germline, CDR1 is LNHDA, CDR2 SQIVND (reference sequence). This CDR3 is 13 amino acids long. V lost 7 bases and J 3 bases, leaving 10 bases between the germline ends. The DNA for the CDR3 is TGTGCCAGTAAACAGCACGATGGAAACACCATATATTTT. It specifies CASKQHDGNTIYF.

This chain joins TRBV29-1 and TRBJ2-3; a weak D match, TRBD1 (6 bases). V lost 4 bases to trimming and J lost 4 bases, with 15 bases between them. There are 14 residues in the CDR3. The germline V gene has CDR1 SQVTM and CDR2 ANQGSEA. Here the CDR3 reads CSVGGHYSPDTQYF. In DNA form, the CDR3 reads TGCAGCGTTGGGGGGCACTATAGCCCAGATACGCAGTATTTT.